Listed below are T cell receptor beta chains from one sample, sequenced in a study of identical twins. In TCRdb, the 5' RACE reads were re-called with MiXCR into one record per CDR3 protein. The table shows just under 550,000 distinct CDR3 sequences, with 15% occurring only once. The same sample was also studied in work on yellow fever vaccine responses in identical twins.

Material: CD4+ T cells sorted from blood. All receptors come from a woman aged 18-29 years in good health. Each CDR3 is given with its conserved first and last residue. A D gene is named only where the DNA matches it firmly. Clone sizes are given selectively: once, few, many, or a class where the clone is expanded.

D gene	V gene	clone size	CDR3 length	J gene	CDR3 protein	CDR3 DNA
-	TRBV28	few	15	TRBJ2-7	CASSLSGKSSYEQYF	TGTGCCAGCAGTTTATCGGGCAAAAGCTCCTACGAGCAGTACTTC
-	TRBV19	few	14	TRBJ2-7	CASSIQAAGYEQYF	TGTGCCAGTAGTATCCAAGCGGCCGGCTACGAGCAGTACTTC
-	TRBV28	-	12	TRBJ1-5	CASSPPWQPQHF	TGTGCCAGCAGTCCCCCTTGGCAGCCCCAGCATTTT
-	TRBV11-2	-	12	TRBJ2-3	CASSVITDTQYF	TGTGCCAGCAGCGTGATCACAGATACGCAGTATTTT
-	TRBV20-1	-	16	TRBJ2-1	CSALWPLPTSYNEQFF	TGCAGTGCTCTCTGGCCTCTACCGACTTCCTACAATGAGCAGTTCTTC
-	TRBV2	-	13	TRBJ1-1	CASTGVMNTEAFF	TGTGCCAGCACGGGGGTTATGAACACTGAAGCTTTCTTT
-	TRBV4-2	few	15	TRBJ2-3	CASSQDRGSTDTQYF	TGTGCCAGCAGCCAAGATAGAGGAAGCACAGATACGCAGTATTTT
-	TRBV7-9	-	16	TRBJ1-2	CASSLDGTKWDYGYTF	TGTGCCAGCAGCTTAGACGGGACGAAGTGGGACTATGGCTACACCTTC
-	TRBV20-1	-	14	TRBJ2-5	CSARDLGNKETQYF	TGCAGTGCTAGAGATTTGGGAAATAAAGAGACCCAGTACTTC
-	TRBV20-1	few	15	TRBJ2-1	CSARDGRAIGDEQFF	TGCAGTGCTAGAGATGGCAGGGCCATTGGGGATGAGCAGTTCTTC
-	TRBV12-3/TRBV12-4	many	12	TRBJ1-1	CASSFTGAEAFF	TGTGCCAGCAGTTTCACCGGGGCTGAAGCTTTCTTT
-	TRBV6-1	-	14	TRBJ2-2	CASSQTGFTGELFF	TGTGCCAGCAGCCAAACAGGGTTCACCGGGGAGCTGTTTTTT
-	TRBV9	-	13	TRBJ2-7	CASSATRSDEQYF	TGTGCCAGCAGCGCTACAAGGTCAGACGAGCAGTACTTC
-	TRBV5-1	-	14	TRBJ2-7	CASNLVSGTYEQYF	TGCGCCAGCAACTTGGTTAGCGGCACATACGAGCAGTACTTC
-	TRBV5-6	few	12	TRBJ2-3	CASSFAPDTQYF	TGTGCCAGCAGTTTCGCACCAGATACGCAGTATTTT
TRBD1	TRBV5-1	-	17	TRBJ2-5	CASSPGTGTAYQETQYF	TGCGCCAGCAGCCCGGGGACCGGGACAGCGTACCAAGAGACCCAGTACTTC
-	TRBV10-3	few	15	TRBJ2-1	CATTNGPSSYNEQFF	TGTGCCACCACAAACGGGCCGAGCTCCTACAATGAGCAGTTCTTC
TRBD1	TRBV12-3/TRBV12-4	-	13	TRBJ1-1	CASRIGTGREAFF	TGTGCCAGCAGGATTGGGACAGGCCGTGAAGCTTTCTTT
TRBD2	TRBV7-2	-	15	TRBJ2-3	CASSFSTSGGVTQYF	TGTGCCAGCAGCTTTTCGACTAGCGGAGGAGTTACGCAGTATTTT
TRBD2	TRBV10-1	-	12	TRBJ2-7	CATREDSYEQYF	TGCGCCACTCGGGAGGACTCCTACGAGCAGTACTTC
-	TRBV4-1	few	17	TRBJ2-6	CASSQVGGPSLSNVLTF	TGCGCCAGCAGCCAAGTGGGGGGACCTTCTCTTTCCAACGTCCTGACTTTC
-	TRBV6-5	few	14	TRBJ2-1	CASSYGRVGYEQFF	TGTGCCAGCAGTTACGGCCGGGTTGGGTATGAGCAGTTCTTC
-	TRBV2	few	12	TRBJ1-2	CASSLSSRGYTF	TGTGCCAGCAGTTTATCGTCGCGAGGCTACACCTTC
TRBD2	TRBV28	few	12	TRBJ2-1	CASSSGLAGEFF	TGTGCCAGCAGTTCGGGACTAGCGGGAGAGTTCTTC
-	TRBV28	many	12	TRBJ2-2	CASSPQAGELFF	TGTGCCAGCAGCCCCCAGGCCGGGGAGCTGTTTTTT
TRBD1	TRBV28	few	15	TRBJ2-3	CASSSGGLRTDTQYF	TGTGCCAGCAGTTCAGGGGGCCTGCGCACAGATACGCAGTATTTT
TRBD2	TRBV20-1	few	16	TRBJ2-3	CSASSGRASRTDTQYF	TGCAGTGCTAGTAGCGGGAGGGCCTCTCGCACAGATACGCAGTATTTT
TRBD1	TRBV7-9	-	14	TRBJ2-5	CASSLRTGQETQYF	TGTGCCAGCAGCTTACGGACAGGACAAGAGACCCAGTACTTC
-	TRBV2	-	12	TRBJ1-6	CTFGQGGSPLHF	TGTACGTTCGGGCAGGGAGGATCACCCCTCCACTTT
TRBD2	TRBV27	few	15	TRBJ2-1	CASSLGTGGGYEQFF	TGTGCCAGCAGTTTGGGGACGGGCGGGGGGTATGAGCAGTTCTTC
TRBD1	TRBV27	few	14	TRBJ2-7	CASRQGQGASEQYF	TGTGCCAGCAGACAGGGACAGGGGGCTAGCGAGCAGTACTTC
-	TRBV12-3/TRBV12-4	-	13	TRBJ2-5	CASRTTSEETQYF	TGTGCCAGCAGAACCACTAGTGAAGAGACCCAGTACTTC
-	TRBV6-6	-	13	TRBJ2-5	CASSYGGPETQYF	TGTGCCAGCAGTTACGGGGGCCCGGAGACCCAGTACTTC
-	TRBV20-1	-	13	TRBJ2-5	CSATGRTQETQYF	TGCAGTGCTACCGGACGGACGCAAGAGACCCAGTACTTC
-	TRBV28	many	13	TRBJ2-2	CASSNQGHGELFF	TGTGCCAGCAGTAACCAGGGGCACGGGGAGCTGTTTTTT
-	TRBV7-9	-	12	TRBJ2-7	CASSAVLYEQYF	TGTGCCAGCAGCGCAGTACTTTACGAGCAGTACTTC
TRBD2	TRBV7-3	many	15	TRBJ2-1	CASSLSLAGYNEQFF	TGTGCCAGCAGCTTATCCCTAGCGGGATACAATGAGCAGTTCTTC
-	TRBV29-1	-	17	TRBJ2-3	CSVAGRLRGVVTDTQYF	TGCAGCGTTGCAGGGAGACTAAGAGGGGTCGTAACAGATACGCAGTATTTT
TRBD2	TRBV5-1	once	15	TRBJ2-1	CASKQTSGGAGEQFF	TGCGCCAGCAAGCAGACTAGCGGGGGGGCGGGTGAGCAGTTCTTC
-	TRBV5-1	-	16	TRBJ2-1	CASSLRTPLTVNEQFF	TGCGCCAGCAGCTTGAGGACCCCTCTGACCGTCAATGAGCAGTTCTTC
-	TRBV29-1	many	11	TRBJ2-3	CSVESTDTQYF	TGCAGCGTTGAAAGCACAGATACGCAGTATTTT
TRBD1	TRBV27	few	16	TRBJ2-7	CASSFTPGTGGYEQYF	TGTGCCAGCAGTTTTACACCCGGGACAGGGGGCTACGAGCAGTACTTC
TRBD1	TRBV5-1	-	15	TRBJ1-1	CASSSGGGGNTEAFF	TGCGCCAGCAGCTCAGGGGGCGGGGGGAACACTGAAGCTTTCTTT
-	TRBV18	many	13	TRBJ2-5	CASSPGVQETQYF	TGCGCCAGCAGCCCGGGAGTCCAAGAGACCCAGTACTTC
TRBD2	TRBV27	few	18	TRBJ2-2	CASSPGLATTVGTGELFF	TGTGCCAGCAGTCCTGGACTAGCTACTACAGTGGGCACCGGGGAGCTGTTTTTT
-	TRBV5-1	-	18	TRBJ2-6	CASSLNGIGSGGANVLTF	TGCGCCAGCAGCTTGAATGGTATTGGGTCGGGGGGGGCCAACGTCCTGACTTTC
TRBD1	TRBV5-6	-	17	TRBJ2-3	CASALPGQGFVTDTQYF	TGTGCCAGCGCCCTTCCGGGACAGGGTTTCGTCACAGATACGCAGTATTTT
TRBD1	TRBV12-3/TRBV12-4	few	19	TRBJ1-3	CASSSWRGPEKASGNTIYF	TGTGCCAGCAGCTCTTGGAGGGGGCCAGAGAAAGCCTCTGGAAACACCATATATTTT
TRBD2	TRBV7-2	-	17	TRBJ2-3	CASSLTVAGGRTDTQYF	TGTGCCAGCAGCTTAACGGTAGCGGGAGGGCGCACAGATACGCAGTATTTT
TRBD2	TRBV2	-	16	TRBJ2-7	CASSVGGYDVFREQYF	TGTGCCAGCAGTGTGGGAGGGTATGATGTGTTTCGAGAGCAGTACTTC
-	TRBV7-3	-	14	TRBJ1-1	CASSSGTVGTEAFF	TGTGCCAGCAGCTCGGGGACCGTGGGAACTGAAGCTTTCTTT
-	TRBV4-1	few	14	TRBJ2-1	CASSAGSSYNEQFF	TGCGCCAGCAGCGCCGGGAGCTCCTACAATGAGCAGTTCTTC
TRBD1	TRBV15	few	15	TRBJ2-3	CATSREPRGQDTQYF	TGTGCCACCAGCAGGGAACCCAGGGGGCAAGATACGCAGTATTTT
-	TRBV7-2	once	16	TRBJ2-2	CASRLHGGANTGELFF	TGTGCCAGCAGACTCCATGGGGGCGCGAACACCGGGGAGCTGTTTTTT